Presented here are 26 T cell receptor beta chains from one specimen sequenced in a study of blood T cell repertoires in COVID-19. Measured with immunoSEQ multiplex PCR; TCRdb has only the in-frame clones, and not every one. The table lists roughly 120,000 clones, around 88% of them singletons. Material: peripheral blood. These TCRs come from a human donor in a cohort sampled during active COVID-19.

Here the CDR3 reads CASSELRGSGAFF. The CDR3 DNA follows: TGTGCCAGCAGTGAACTTAGGGGGAGTGGGGCTTTCTTT. The V call is TRBV6-1, the J call TRBJ1-1, with a weak D call TRBD1 (6 bases). The germline gives CDR1 MNHNS, CDR2 SASEGT. The CDR3 consists of 13 residues. The ends were cut back, 2 bases at V and 11 bases at J, with 15 bases in the middle.

The rearrangement links TRBV2 to TRBJ1-2; 11 positions match TRBD1. J lost 3 bases, V lost 5 bases, and 5 bases had no gene match. Germline V gives CDR1 SNHLY, CDR2 FYNNEI. The CDR3 loop spans 15 amino acids. The CDR3 DNA reads as TGTGCCAGCAGTAACCCGGGACAGGGGGACTATGGCTACACCTTC. Translating gives CASSNPGQGDYGYTF.

This sequence joins TRBV10-1 and TRBJ2-1, with D possibly being TRBD2 (6 bases). The CDR3 loop spans 14 amino acids. V was pared by 3 bases and J by 6 bases, with 12 bases between. Germline CDR1 WNHNN, CDR2 SYGVQD (reference sequence). The CDR3 loop is CASSEGSSANEQFF. The DNA for the CDR3 is TGCGCCAGCAGTGAAGGTTCTAGCGCCAATGAGCAGTTCTTC.

In DNA form, the CDR3 reads TGTGCCAGCAGTTTTTTTCAGGGGGACAATGAGCAGTTCTTC. Amino acids: CASSFFQGDNEQFF. The gene calls are TRBV27 and TRBJ2-1, with 7 nucleotides matching TRBD1. Germline lookup yields CDR1 MNHEY and CDR2 SMNVEV (reference sequence). The length of the CDR3 is 14 residues. V lost 3 bases, J lost 5 bases, and 4 bases stayed unmatched.

This chain links TRBV6-6 with TRBJ1-2, with D unclear. Germline V gives CDR1 MNHNY, CDR2 SVGAGI (reference sequence). V was cut by 7 bases and J by 11 bases, with 14 bases left in between. This CDR3 comprises 11 residues. This chain's CDR3 is CASTPGRAYTF. Here the CDR3 DNA reads TGTGCCAGCACCCCGGGGAGGGCGTACACCTTC.

The rearrangement links TRBV2 to TRBJ2-5; TRBD2 matches at 9 bases. This CDR3 has 13 amino acids. The germline V gene encodes CDR1 SNHLY and CDR2 FYNNEI. Trimming took 7 bases from V and 3 from J; bases not matched to a gene: 3. CDR3 sequence reads: CASKRLAEETQYF. CDR3 nucleotide sequence: TGTGCCAGCAAACGACTAGCGGAAGAGACCCAGTACTTC.

The gene calls are TRBV24-1 and TRBJ2-1, with TRBD2 matching 7 bases. Germline trimming cut 3 bases from V and 5 bases from J; bases unmatched to any gene: 6. CDR1 is KGHDR and CDR2 is SFDVKD in the germline V gene. This CDR3 contains 15 residues. As DNA, the CDR3 is TGTGCCACCAGTGATATAACTAGCGACCACAATGAGCAGTTCTTC. Protein product: CATSDITSDHNEQFF.

This clone was counted once. The chain employs TRBV28 and TRBJ1-1; the D is unclear. Trimming removed 5 bases at V and 4 bases at J, with 11 bases between. Per germline, CDR1 MDHEN and CDR2 SYDVKM. The CDR3 spans 13 residues. CDR3 in amino acids: CASSAPIGTEAFF. CDR3 nucleotide sequence: TGTGCCAGCAGTGCCCCCATCGGCACTGAAGCTTTCTTT. Complete variable domain (other parts from reference TRBV28 and TRBJ1-1): DVKVTQSSRYLVKRTGEKVFLECVQDMDHENMFWYRQDPGLGLRLIYFSYDVKMKEKGDIPEGYSVSREKKERFSLILESASTNQTSMYLCASSAPIGTEAFFGQGTRLTVV.

Remarks on this clone: Mismatch with germline at one junction end may stem from a read error. The chain employs TRBV7-8 and TRBJ2-1; possibly TRBD2 for D (6 bases). The germline V gene encodes CDR1 SGHVS and CDR2 FQNEAQ. The CDR3 sequence is 12 residues long. The CDR3 sequence: CASSCSGCERFF. CDR3 DNA: TGTGCCAGCAGCTGTAGCGGTTGCGAGCGGTTCTTC.

In its sample, this clone was seen once. The V call is TRBV9, the J call TRBJ1-2; D ambiguous. The ends were cut back, 0 bases at V and 4 bases at J, with 13 bases in the middle. The germline V gene has CDR1 SGDLS and CDR2 YYNGEE. The CDR3 is 15 amino acids. CDR3 region: CASSVDPGSSYGYTF. In DNA form, the CDR3 reads TGTGCCAGCAGCGTAGATCCGGGGAGCTCCTATGGCTACACCTTC.

This chain links TRBV5-5 with TRBJ2-7; D unresolved. The CDR3 length is 15 residues. V shed 1 base and J shed 2 bases, with 13 bases lying between them. CDR1 is SGHKS and CDR2 is YYEKEE in the germline V gene (reference sequence). The CDR3 nucleotides are TGTGCCAGCAGCTTGATACAGATTCTAACCTACGAGCAGTACTTC. It translates to CASSLIQILTYEQYF.

This sequence joins TRBV6-5 and TRBJ2-2, with TRBD1 matching 10 bases. The V gene end was trimmed by 6 bases and the J gene end by 4 bases; junction bases not matched to a gene: 5. Germline lookup yields CDR1 MNHEY and CDR2 SVGAGI. This CDR3 is built from 15 residues. CDR3 residues: CASSFGQGGTGELFF. The CDR3 DNA reads TGTGCCAGCAGCTTTGGACAGGGGGGCACCGGGGAGCTGTTTTTT.

The genes are TRBV18 and TRBJ2-1, with TRBD1 matching 7 bases. This CDR3 spans 17 amino acids. Germline values: CDR1 KGHSH, CDR2 LQKENI. Unmatched junction bases numbered 11, after V lost 2 bases and J lost 4 bases. CDR3 nucleotides: TGTGCCAGCTCACCAGTAATAGTGAACAGGGGTTACAATGAGCAGTTCTTC. This codes for CASSPVIVNRGYNEQFF.

The chain is built from TRBV5-6 and TRBJ2-1; a possible D gene is TRBD2 (6 bases). The CDR3 is 16 residues long. The germline V gene has CDR1 SGHDT and CDR2 YYEEEE. V dropped 4 bases and J dropped 3 bases, with 17 bases sitting between them. The DNA for the CDR3 is TGTGCCAGCAGCCACATACGGGGACTCCTCTACAATGAGCAGTTCTTC. It codes for CASSHIRGLLYNEQFF.

This clone was detected only once. The chain links TRBV20-1 to TRBJ2-1; 11 bases are shared with TRBD2. From germline, CDR1 is DFQATT and CDR2 SNEGSKA (reference sequence). The junction had 10 bases not matched to a gene; V was cut back by 3 bases and J by 9 bases. The CDR3 has 15 amino acids. CDR3 loop: CSASTSPLAGGEQFF. The CDR3 DNA reads TGCAGTGCTAGTACATCCCCGCTAGCGGGAGGTGAGCAGTTCTTC.

V gene TRBV2 combines with J gene TRBJ1-6, with D hard to call. The CDR3 totals 17 residues. The germline V gene encodes CDR1 SNHLY and CDR2 FYNNEI. V was shortened by 3 bases and J by 0 bases, with 12 bases between the two germline ends. The CDR3 here is CASSDPVRSSYNSPLHF. The CDR3 DNA follows: TGTGCCAGCAGTGACCCAGTTAGGAGCTCCTATAATTCACCCCTCCACTTT.

V and J are TRBV5-8 and TRBJ2-7; 8 positions match TRBD1. Germline values: CDR1 SGHTS, CDR2 YDEGEE. This CDR3 has 13 amino acids. Losses at the gene ends were 5 bases for V and 5 bases for J; bases not matched to a gene: 6. The CDR3 bases are TGTGCCAGCAGGGCCGACAGGGGCCACGAGCAGTACTTC. This encodes CASRADRGHEQYF. Looking up the rest from reference TRBV5-8 and TRBJ2-7 gives the full variable domain: EAGVTQSPTHLIKTRGQQATLRCSPISGHTSVYWYQQALGLGLQFLLWYDEGEERNRGNFPPRFSGRQFPNYSSELNVNALELEDSALYLCASRADRGHEQYFGPGTRLTVT.

This clone was seen only a few times. The V call is TRBV12-3 or TRBV12-4, the J call TRBJ1-4, with TRBD1 as a possible D gene (6 bases). The CDR3 loop spans 11 amino acids. Trimming left V 5 bases short and J 10 bases short, with 8 bases between. CDR3 residues: CASSATGKLFF. The CDR3 coding sequence is TGTGCCAGCAGTGCGACAGGAAAACTGTTTTTT.

The V and J genes are TRBV7-9 and TRBJ1-1; 9 positions match TRBD1. V shed 5 bases, J shed 1 base, and the junction held 5 bases outside the gene matches. The germline V gene has CDR1 SEHNR and CDR2 FQNEAQ (reference sequence). The CDR3 is 15 residues long. CDR3 loop: CASSVSGQGNTEAFF. In DNA, the CDR3 is TGTGCCAGCAGCGTATCGGGACAGGGGAACACTGAAGCTTTCTTT.

The chain carries TRBV7-9 and TRBJ2-3, with D unclear. This CDR3 is built from 13 residues. Trimming took off 4 bases at V and 6 bases at J, with 11 bases between the two ends. Per the germline V gene, CDR1 is SEHNR and CDR2 is FQNEAQ (reference sequence). The CDR3 DNA reads as TGTGCCAGCAGCTCTCCCCCCGTGGATACGCAGTATTTT. This sequence encodes CASSSPPVDTQYF.

This chain joins TRBV5-1 and TRBJ2-3, with no clear D. Germline-derived CDR1 and CDR2 are SGHRS and YFSETQ. This CDR3 is 12 amino acids long. V lost 3 bases and J lost 6, with 8 bases in between. CDR3 sequence (DNA): TGCGCCAGCAGCTCCGAGAGGGATACGCAGTATTTT. It translates to CASSSERDTQYF.

V gene TRBV6-6 combines with J gene TRBJ1-2, with TRBD1 matching 9 bases. V trimming: 5 bases; J trimming: 4 bases; junction bases outside the gene matches: 14. Germline V gives CDR1 MNHNY, CDR2 SVGAGI (reference sequence). The CDR3 covers 17 residues. The CDR3 nucleotides read TGTGCCAGCAGTCCAGGTATAACAGGGGGCCAGGGCTATGGCTACACCTTC. It translates to CASSPGITGGQGYGYTF.

CDR3 nucleotides: TGTGCCAGCAGCTTACTAGCGGGAGGGGGCCAAGAGACCCAGTACTTC. As protein: CASSLLAGGGQETQYF. The J gene is TRBJ2-5, the V gene TRBV11-1; 12 nucleotides match TRBD2. V gave up 2 bases and J gave up 1 base; unmatched junction bases: 2. Germline V gene data show CDR1 as SGHAT and CDR2 as FQDESV (reference sequence). The CDR3 is 16 residues long. Filled out from reference TRBV11-1 and TRBJ2-5, the complete variable domain reads EAEVAQSPRYKITEKSQAVAFWCDPISGHATLYWYRQILGQGPELLVQFQDESVVDDSQLPKDRFSAERLKGVDSTLKIQPAELGDSAMYLCASSLLAGGGQETQYFGPGTRLLVL.

The V gene is TRBV2, the J gene TRBJ2-3; 9 bases line up with TRBD2. Germline V gene data show CDR1 as SNHLY and CDR2 as FYNNEI. With 2 bases clipped from V and 1 base from J, the junction kept 4 bases outside the gene matches. The CDR3 is made up of 16 amino acids. The CDR3 DNA is TGTGCCAGCAGTGAATATCGCGGGAGGGGCACAGATACGCAGTATTTT. Translated, it gives CASSEYRGRGTDTQYF. Filled out from reference TRBV2 and TRBJ2-3, the complete variable domain reads EPEVTQTPSHQVTQMGQEVILRCVPISNHLYFYWYRQILGQKVEFLVSFYNNEISEKSEIFDDQFSVERPDGSNFTLKIRSTKLEDSAMYFCASSEYRGRGTDTQYFGPGTRLTVL.

The V gene is TRBV19, the J gene TRBJ1-2; TRBD1 might be the D (5 bases). Germline V lookup: CDR1 LNHDA, CDR2 SQIVND (reference sequence). V was cut by 4 bases and J by 3 bases, with 15 bases left in between. The CDR3 length is 15 residues. In nucleotides, the CDR3 is TGTGCCAGTAGTACCGACGGGGGGAGGCACTATGGCTACACCTTC. As protein: CASSTDGGRHYGYTF.

CDR3 region: CASRKQGTGANVLTF. The CDR3 DNA reads TGTGCCAGCAGAAAACAGGGAACTGGGGCCAACGTCCTGACTTTC. V gene TRBV28 combines with J gene TRBJ2-6; TRBD1 is a possible D gene (6 bases). Germline CDR1 MDHEN, CDR2 SYDVKM. V lost 6 bases, J lost 2 bases, and 11 bases lay in between. The CDR3 is 15 amino acids.